This TCR beta chain was recorded in a study of blood T cell repertoires in COVID-19. The overall study: T cells, B-cell-depleted T cells, or PBMCs supplied cDNA or gDNA.

The CDR3 is 16 residues long. CDR1 is SGHNT, CDR2 YYREEE, per germline (reference sequence). V dropped 3 bases and J dropped 4 bases, with 19 bases sitting between them. Recovered status in Cohort 3 required two negative PCRs, clearance, or symptom resolution. How the authors handled the data: Amplification with reference gene primers provided the estimates of nucleated cell counts. The repertoire was sequenced with immunoSEQ multiplex PCR; TCRdb's copy has only in-frame clones and lacks some. V, J and clone size were drawn from that table, and D and trimming were deduced from the DNA. The table records a few hundred thousand clones, around 85% of them present only once.

This clonotype was obtained from a man in his forties who had recovered from COVID-19. Material: PBMCs or T cells enriched from blood (not recorded which). The chain employs TRBV5-4 and TRBJ1-2; possibly TRBD1 for D (6 bases). The CDR3 DNA sequence: TGTGCCAGCAGCTCCTGGGACACCGCGGTTGCCTATGGCTACACCTTC. Translating it yields CASSSWDTAVAYGYTF.